Following are 24 T cell receptor beta chains from one sample sequenced in a study of chemoradiotherapy in HPV16-positive cancers (dated by TCRdb to 2022 to 2024). The library was prepared using the immunoSEQ multiplex PCR assay. Held by TCRdb, this immuneACCESS table contains in-frame sequences only and omits some clones. Under half of the omission traces to an unresolved V gene where checked; the cause of the rest is unknown. This sample holds roughly 32,000 clones; roughly nine tenths were observed only once. Approximately 3% of the sample comes from the top ten. This specimen was blood, taken from a patient who underwent chemoradiotherapy. The receptors stem from a human donor with HPV-associated anogenital cancer.

V is TRBV19 and J is TRBJ2-1, with D possibly matching TRBD2 (6 bases). CDR3 length: 13 residues. V gave up 8 bases and J gave up 8 bases, with 16 bases separating them. Germline CDR1 reads LNHDA; CDR2 reads SQIVND (reference sequence). This CDR3 is CASSKGAGYEQFF. CDR3 nucleotides: TGTGCCAGTTCTAAAGGTGCGGGGTATGAGCAGTTCTTC.

This clone is classed as medium-sized. The CDR3 DNA is TGTGCCTGGAGTGTACTAGCGGGACCCCGGGCTTATGAGCAGTTCTTC. Translated, it gives CAWSVLAGPRAYEQFF. The rearrangement links TRBV30 to TRBJ2-1, with 10 bases lining up with TRBD2. Germline loops: CDR1 GTSNPN, CDR2 SVGIG (reference sequence). There are 16 residues in the CDR3. Trimming removed 0 bases from V and 8 bases from J; junction bases left unmatched: 10.

This chain joins TRBV7-2 and TRBJ2-7; TRBD2 matches 8 bases. Germline assignment: CDR1 SGHTA and CDR2 FQGNSA. The ends lost 7 bases at V and 0 bases at J; junction bases unmatched: 11. CDR3 length: 16 amino acids. CDR3 sequence: CASTPEGSGISYEQYF. The CDR3 nucleotides read TGTGCCAGCACCCCTGAGGGTAGCGGGATCTCCTACGAGCAGTACTTC.

This clone was found once. The chain couples TRBV6-1 to TRBJ2-7, with TRBD1 matching over 8 bases. This CDR3 contains 15 residues. V lost 4 bases and J lost 3; bases outside the gene matches: 8. Germline CDR1 MNHNS, CDR2 SASEGT. CDR3 loop: CASSAADRVGYEQYF. DNA for the CDR3: TGTGCCAGCAGTGCCGCGGACAGGGTCGGCTACGAGCAGTACTTC.

The CDR3 reads CAWSRGAGNQPQHF. CDR3 nucleotide sequence: TGTGCCTGGAGTAGAGGGGCGGGCAATCAGCCCCAGCATTTT. J is TRBJ1-5 and V is TRBV30, with D maybe TRBD1 (5 bases). The CDR3 consists of 14 residues. The germline gives CDR1 GTSNPN, CDR2 SVGIG (reference sequence). Between the trimmed V and J ends, which lost 2 bases and 2 bases, there was a span of 10 bases.

V and J are TRBV4-3 and TRBJ2-1; 11 nucleotides match TRBD1. Germline assignment: CDR1 LGHNA and CDR2 YSLEER. The trim removed 0 bases at V and 12 bases at J, leaving 7 bases unmatched. This CDR3 has 15 amino acids. The CDR3 loop is CASSQDTGQGALQFF. As DNA, the CDR3 is TGCGCCAGCAGCCAAGATACCGGACAGGGGGCTTTGCAGTTCTTC.

This clone was recorded once. The chain links TRBV29-1 to TRBJ1-4; D perhaps matches TRBD1 (5 bases). CDR1 and CDR2 from the germline V gene are SQVTM and ANQGSEA. The V and J ends lost 6 bases and 3 bases respectively, with 11 bases between them. This CDR3 spans 13 amino acids. The CDR3 loop reads CSVARGSNEKLFF. CDR3 coding DNA: TGCAGCGTGGCAAGGGGTTCTAATGAAAAACTGTTTTTT.

The rearrangement links TRBV4-2 to TRBJ2-7, with TRBD2 matching 12 bases. CDR1 LGHNA and CDR2 YNFKEQ come from the germline V gene. V was pared by 5 bases and J by 2 bases, with 1 base of the junction left unmatched. This CDR3 contains 14 residues. CDR3 sequence (DNA): TGTGCCAGCAGCTCTAGCGGGGGGGCCTACGAGCAGTACTTC. Translated: CASSSSGGAYEQYF.

The chain has TRBV19 and TRBJ1-3; D unresolved. This CDR3 spans 15 amino acids. V was pared by 3 bases and J by 0 bases, with 9 bases between. Per the germline V gene, CDR1 is LNHDA and CDR2 is SQIVND (reference sequence). CDR3 DNA sequence: TGTGCCAGTAGTATGGGCGAGAGCTCTGGAAACACCATATATTTT. Translating gives CASSMGESSGNTIYF.

The V and J genes are TRBV4-2 and TRBJ1-2; 7 bases are shared with TRBD1. With V trimmed by 0 bases and J by 8 bases, 6 bases remained unmatched. Germline loops: CDR1 LGHNA, CDR2 YNFKEQ. The CDR3 is 14 residues long. The CDR3 region has the DNA TGTGCCAGCAGCCAAGATAGGACAGGCGGAGGCTACACCTTC. Protein: CASSQDRTGGGYTF.

The J gene is TRBJ2-1, the V gene TRBV9; D possibly corresponds to TRBD1 (5 bases). The CDR3 extends over 16 amino acids. Trimming shortened V by 0 bases and J by 2 bases, and 12 bases separated the two germline ends. Germline V gene data show CDR1 as SGDLS and CDR2 as YYNGEE. CDR3 loop: CASSVEGHLTYNEQFF. As DNA, the CDR3 is TGTGCCAGCAGCGTAGAAGGACATCTAACCTACAATGAGCAGTTCTTC.

Here the CDR3 reads CASSLVRLSGNTIYF. For the CDR3, the DNA is TGTGCCAGCAGCTTGGTCCGGCTCTCTGGAAACACCATATATTTT. The V call is TRBV7-2, the J call TRBJ1-3, with unresolved D. The CDR3 is 15 residues long. Trimming shortened V by 3 bases and J by 0 bases, and 9 bases separated the two germline ends. The germline gives CDR1 SGHTA, CDR2 FQGNSA.

V is TRBV6-1 and J is TRBJ2-7, with a possible D match to TRBD1 (6 bases). V lost 0 bases to trimming and J lost 3 bases, with 15 bases between them. Germline V lookup: CDR1 MNHNS, CDR2 SASEGT. The CDR3 runs to 16 residues. CDR3 sequence reads: CASSEALAGVFYEQYF. DNA of the CDR3: TGTGCCAGCAGTGAAGCGCTCGCAGGGGTGTTCTACGAGCAGTACTTC.

The V call is TRBV6-1, the J call TRBJ2-3; D not resolved. V lost 4 bases, J lost 5 bases, and 16 bases lay in between. The CDR3 has 15 amino acids. In germline, CDR1 is MNHNS, CDR2 SASEGT. CDR3: CASSVTQQGLDTQYF. For the CDR3, the DNA is TGTGCCAGCAGTGTAACCCAACAAGGGTTAGATACGCAGTATTTT.

The chain joins TRBV2 to TRBJ1-2; 7 bases are a match to TRBD1. The germline CDR1 and CDR2 sequences are SNHLY and FYNNEI. The CDR3 has 12 amino acids. V lost 6 bases and J lost 7; bases outside the gene matches: 5. CDR3 loop: CASSATGFGYTF. The DNA of the CDR3 is TGTGCCAGCAGCGCGACAGGGTTTGGCTACACCTTC.

The rearrangement links TRBV4-1 to TRBJ2-3; perhaps TRBD2 as D (5 bases). Trimming pared 4 bases from V and 0 bases from J, leaving 20 bases between. In germline, CDR1 is MGHRA, CDR2 YSYEKL. This CDR3 is 18 amino acids long. CDR3 loop: CASSPRPSRGPSTDTQYF. CDR3 bases: TGCGCCAGCAGCCCCCGTCCCTCGCGCGGGCCTAGCACAGATACGCAGTATTTT.

The chain has TRBV7-2 and TRBJ2-3, with 7 positions matching TRBD2. The CDR3 length is 16 residues. With 4 bases clipped from V and 0 bases from J, the junction kept 7 bases outside the gene matches. CDR1 is SGHTA and CDR2 is FQGNSA in the germline V gene. The DNA for the CDR3 is TGTGCCAGCAGCTCCCCCCCGCGGGGGAGCACAGATACGCAGTATTTT. As protein: CASSSPPRGSTDTQYF.

The V call is TRBV6-1, the J call TRBJ2-1; weak D call: TRBD2 (5 bases). Trimming removed 2 bases from V and 3 bases from J, with 11 bases in between. Germline CDR1 and CDR2: MNHNS and SASEGT. CDR3 length: 15 residues. The CDR3 loop is CASSELAPRYNEQFF. CDR3 DNA sequence: TGTGCCAGCAGTGAACTAGCACCCCGCTACAATGAGCAGTTCTTC.

CDR3 DNA sequence: TGTGCCAGCAGCTTGGGGCTAGCGGTTAACTCCTACAATGAGCAGTTCTTC. It is translated as CASSLGLAVNSYNEQFF. The chain employs TRBV5-8 and TRBJ2-1; 7 positions match TRBD2. Germline V gene data show CDR1 as SGHTS and CDR2 as YDEGEE. The CDR3 consists of 17 residues. With 0 bases clipped from V and 0 bases from J, the junction kept 6 bases outside the gene matches.

The chain combines TRBV5-4 with TRBJ2-5; no clear D gene. This CDR3 contains 13 residues. The V gene lost 0 bases and the J gene lost 2 bases, with 5 bases spanning the gap. Germline V gives CDR1 SGHNT, CDR2 YYREEE (reference sequence). Here the CDR3 reads CASSLVQQETQYF. As DNA, the CDR3 is TGTGCCAGCAGCTTGGTCCAGCAAGAGACCCAGTACTTC.

This sequence joins TRBV5-4 and TRBJ2-2, with D possibly TRBD1 on 5 matching bases. V was trimmed by 4 bases and J by 3 bases, leaving 10 bases between them. Germline CDR1 SGHNT, CDR2 YYREEE (reference sequence). This CDR3 is built from 14 residues. Here the CDR3 reads CASSRLTDTGELFF. DNA of the CDR3: TGTGCCAGCAGCCGACTGACAGACACCGGGGAGCTGTTTTTT. The variable domain in full, completed from reference TRBV5-4 and TRBJ2-2, reads ETGVTQSPTHLIKTRGQQVTLRCSSQSGHNTVSWYQQALGQGPQFIFQYYREEENGRGNFPPRFSGLQFPNYSSELNVNALELDDSALYLCASSRLTDTGELFFGEGSRLTVL.

The chain combines TRBV27 with TRBJ1-1, with a possible D match to TRBD1 (5 bases). CDR1 is MNHEY, CDR2 SMNVEV, per germline (reference sequence). The CDR3 is 16 residues long. V shed 4 bases and J shed 2 bases, with 17 bases lying between them. CDR3 DNA sequence: TGTGCCAGCAGTTCCCTGGGGCCCACAGGTAACACTGAAGCTTTCTTT. Its translation is CASSSLGPTGNTEAFF.

The rearrangement uses TRBV4-1 and TRBJ2-3; 7 bases match TRBD2. Germline-derived CDR1 and CDR2 are MGHRA and YSYEKL. The V gene end was trimmed by 0 bases and the J gene end by 8 bases; junction bases not matched to a gene: 11. The CDR3 consists of 16 residues. The CDR3 sequence: CASSQDTSGDQGTQYF. CDR3 nucleotide sequence: TGCGCCAGCAGCCAAGATACGAGCGGGGACCAGGGTACGCAGTATTTT.

The V call is TRBV30, the J call TRBJ1-6; D unclear. Germline V lookup: CDR1 GTSNPN, CDR2 SVGIG (reference sequence). V gave up 2 bases and J gave up 4 bases, with 9 bases separating them. This CDR3 region has 14 residues. CDR3 sequence: CAWSLGGYNSPLHF. Here the CDR3 DNA reads TGTGCCTGGAGTCTCGGAGGTTATAATTCACCCCTCCACTTT.